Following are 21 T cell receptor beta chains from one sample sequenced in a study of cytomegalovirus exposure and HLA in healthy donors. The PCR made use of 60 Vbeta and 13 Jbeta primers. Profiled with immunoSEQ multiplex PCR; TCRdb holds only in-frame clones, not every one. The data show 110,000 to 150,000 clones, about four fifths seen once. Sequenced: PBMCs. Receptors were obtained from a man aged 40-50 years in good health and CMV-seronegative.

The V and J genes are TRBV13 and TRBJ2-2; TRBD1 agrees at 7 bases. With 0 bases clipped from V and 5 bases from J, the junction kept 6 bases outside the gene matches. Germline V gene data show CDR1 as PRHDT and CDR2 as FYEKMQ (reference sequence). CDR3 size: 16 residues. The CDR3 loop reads CASSLGGVTGTGELFF. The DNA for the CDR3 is TGTGCCAGCAGCTTAGGCGGTGTGACAGGGACCGGGGAGCTGTTTTTT.

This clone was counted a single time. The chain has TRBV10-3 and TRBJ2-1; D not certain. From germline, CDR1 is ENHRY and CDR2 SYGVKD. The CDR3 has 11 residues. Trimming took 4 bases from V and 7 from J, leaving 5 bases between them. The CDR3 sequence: CAISAINEQFF. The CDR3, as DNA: TGTGCCATCAGTGCCATTAATGAGCAGTTCTTC.

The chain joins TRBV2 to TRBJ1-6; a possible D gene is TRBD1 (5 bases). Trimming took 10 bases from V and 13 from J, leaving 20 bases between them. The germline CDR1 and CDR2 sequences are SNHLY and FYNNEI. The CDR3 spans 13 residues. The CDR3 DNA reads TGTGCCATCGGCGGGGGGGGGACTTTTCCCCTCCACTTT. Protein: CAIGGGGTFPLHF. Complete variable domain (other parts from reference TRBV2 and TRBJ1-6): EPEVTQTPSHQVTQMGQEVILRCVPISNHLYFYWYRQILGQKVEFLVSFYNNEISEKSEIFDDQFSVERPDGSNFTLKIRSTKLEDSAMYFCAIGGGGTFPLHFGNGTRLTVT.

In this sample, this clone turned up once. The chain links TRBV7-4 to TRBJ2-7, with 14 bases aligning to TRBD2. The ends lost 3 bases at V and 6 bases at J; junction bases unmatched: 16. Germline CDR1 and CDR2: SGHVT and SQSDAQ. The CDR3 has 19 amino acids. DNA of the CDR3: TGTGCCAGCAGCTTGGGACTAGCGGGGGATCGGCTGGGGAACTCCGAGCAGTACTTC. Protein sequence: CASSLGLAGDRLGNSEQYF.

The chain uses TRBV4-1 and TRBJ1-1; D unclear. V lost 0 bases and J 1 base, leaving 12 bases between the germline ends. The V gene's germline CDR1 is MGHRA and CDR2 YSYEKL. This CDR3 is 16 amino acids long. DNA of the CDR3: TGCGCCAGCAGCCAAGAAGCACTGCTCGGGAACACTGAAGCTTTCTTT. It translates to CASSQEALLGNTEAFF.

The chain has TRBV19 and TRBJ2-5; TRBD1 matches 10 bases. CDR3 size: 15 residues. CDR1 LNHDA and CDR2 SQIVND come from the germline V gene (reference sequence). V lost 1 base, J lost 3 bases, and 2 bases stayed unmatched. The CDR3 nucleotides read TGTGCCAGTAGTATAGGTGGGACAGGGGAAGAGACCCAGTACTTC. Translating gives CASSIGGTGEETQYF.

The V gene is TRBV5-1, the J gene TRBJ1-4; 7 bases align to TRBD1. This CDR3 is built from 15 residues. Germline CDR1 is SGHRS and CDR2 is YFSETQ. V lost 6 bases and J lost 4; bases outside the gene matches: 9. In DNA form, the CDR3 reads TGCGCCAGCACGACAGGGCTCATCCTTAATGAAAAACTGTTTTTT. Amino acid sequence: CASTTGLILNEKLFF.

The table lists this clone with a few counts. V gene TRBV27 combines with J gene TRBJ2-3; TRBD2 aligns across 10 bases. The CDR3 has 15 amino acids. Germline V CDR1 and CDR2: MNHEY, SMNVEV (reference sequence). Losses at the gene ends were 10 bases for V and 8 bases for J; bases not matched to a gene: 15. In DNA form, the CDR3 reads TGTGCCACTCAATTGGCCTTAGCGGGGGGCACTACGCAGTATTTT. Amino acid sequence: CATQLALAGGTTQYF.

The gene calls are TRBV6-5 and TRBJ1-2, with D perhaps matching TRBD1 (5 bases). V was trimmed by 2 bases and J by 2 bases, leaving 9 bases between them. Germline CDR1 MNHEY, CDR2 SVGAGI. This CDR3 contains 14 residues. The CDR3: CASSYRGTNYGYTF. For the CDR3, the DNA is TGTGCCAGCAGTTACCGGGGGACCAACTATGGCTACACCTTC.

CDR3 DNA sequence: TGTGCCAGCAGTGAAGGTTTTGGCACAGAAGAGACCCAGTACTTC. Protein sequence: CASSEGFGTEETQYF. The genes are TRBV6-1 and TRBJ2-5; D is uncertain. Germline V lookup: CDR1 MNHNS, CDR2 SASEGT. V lost 1 base and J 3 bases, leaving 12 bases between the germline ends. The CDR3 extends over 15 amino acids.

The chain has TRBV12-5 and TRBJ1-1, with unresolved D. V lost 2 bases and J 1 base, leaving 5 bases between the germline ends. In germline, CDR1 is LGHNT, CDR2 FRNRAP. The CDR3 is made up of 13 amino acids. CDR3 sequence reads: CASGLSQNTEAFF. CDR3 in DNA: TGTGCTAGTGGTTTGTCACAGAACACTGAAGCTTTCTTT.

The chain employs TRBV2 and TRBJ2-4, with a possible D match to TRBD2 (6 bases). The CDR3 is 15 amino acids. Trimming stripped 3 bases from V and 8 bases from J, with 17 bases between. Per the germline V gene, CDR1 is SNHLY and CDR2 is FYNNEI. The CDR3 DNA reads TGTGCCAGCAGTGATGGGAGGCCGGCCTTGGACATTCAGTACTTC. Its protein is CASSDGRPALDIQYF.

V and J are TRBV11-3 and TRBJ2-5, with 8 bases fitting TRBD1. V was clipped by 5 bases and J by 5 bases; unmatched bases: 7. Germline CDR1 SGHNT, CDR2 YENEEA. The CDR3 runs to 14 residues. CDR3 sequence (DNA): TGTGCCAGCAGCCCACAGGGGGGAGTGGAGACCCAGTACTTC. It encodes CASSPQGGVETQYF.

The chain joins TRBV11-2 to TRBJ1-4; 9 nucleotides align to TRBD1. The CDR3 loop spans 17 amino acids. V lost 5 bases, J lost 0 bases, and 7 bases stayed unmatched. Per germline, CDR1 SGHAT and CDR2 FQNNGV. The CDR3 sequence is CASSPGQGFSTNEKLFF. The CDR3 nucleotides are TGTGCCAGCAGCCCCGGACAGGGGTTTTCAACTAATGAAAAACTGTTTTTT. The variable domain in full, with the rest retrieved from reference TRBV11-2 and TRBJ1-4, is EAGVAQSPRYKIIEKRQSVAFWCNPISGHATLYWYQQILGQGPKLLIQFQNNGVVDDSQLPKDRFSAERLKGVDSTLKIQPAKLEDSAVYLCASSPGQGFSTNEKLFFGSGTQLSVL.

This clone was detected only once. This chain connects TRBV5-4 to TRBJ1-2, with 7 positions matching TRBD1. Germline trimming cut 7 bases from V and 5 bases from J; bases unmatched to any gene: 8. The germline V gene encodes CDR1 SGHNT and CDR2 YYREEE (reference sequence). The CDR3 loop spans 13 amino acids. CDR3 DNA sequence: TGTGCCAGCGGACAGGAAGGCGGGTATGGCTACACCTTC. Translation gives CASGQEGGYGYTF.

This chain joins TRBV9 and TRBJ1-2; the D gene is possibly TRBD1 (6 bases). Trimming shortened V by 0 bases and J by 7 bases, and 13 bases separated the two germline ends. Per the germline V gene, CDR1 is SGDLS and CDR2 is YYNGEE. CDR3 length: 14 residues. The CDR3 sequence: CASSVDRAGAGYTF. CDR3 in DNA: TGTGCCAGCAGCGTAGATCGGGCAGGGGCTGGCTACACCTTC.

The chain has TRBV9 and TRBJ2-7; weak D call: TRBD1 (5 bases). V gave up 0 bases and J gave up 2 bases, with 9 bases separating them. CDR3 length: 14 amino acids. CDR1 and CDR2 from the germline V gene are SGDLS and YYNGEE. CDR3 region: CASSVGGKTYEQYF. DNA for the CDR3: TGTGCCAGCAGCGTAGGGGGCAAGACCTACGAGCAGTACTTC.

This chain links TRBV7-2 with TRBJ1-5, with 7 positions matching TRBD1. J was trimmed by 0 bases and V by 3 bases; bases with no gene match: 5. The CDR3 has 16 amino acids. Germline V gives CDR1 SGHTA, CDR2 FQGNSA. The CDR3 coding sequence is TGTGCCAGCAGCTTTTCCGGGACAGATAGCAATCAGCCCCAGCATTTT. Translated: CASSFSGTDSNQPQHF.

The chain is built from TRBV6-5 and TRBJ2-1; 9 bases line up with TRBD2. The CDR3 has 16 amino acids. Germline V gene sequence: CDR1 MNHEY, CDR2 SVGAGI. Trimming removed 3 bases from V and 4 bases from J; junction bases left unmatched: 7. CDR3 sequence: CASSYRGGGGYNEQFF. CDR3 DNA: TGTGCCAGCAGTTATCGTGGCGGGGGGGGATACAATGAGCAGTTCTTC.

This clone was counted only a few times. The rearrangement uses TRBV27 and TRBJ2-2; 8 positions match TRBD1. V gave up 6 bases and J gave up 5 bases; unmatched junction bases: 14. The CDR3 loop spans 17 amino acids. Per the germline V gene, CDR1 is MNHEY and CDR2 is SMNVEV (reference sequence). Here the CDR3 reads CASSPSQGARMTGELFF. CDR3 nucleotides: TGTGCCAGCAGCCCAAGCCAGGGGGCTCGAATGACCGGGGAGCTGTTTTTT.

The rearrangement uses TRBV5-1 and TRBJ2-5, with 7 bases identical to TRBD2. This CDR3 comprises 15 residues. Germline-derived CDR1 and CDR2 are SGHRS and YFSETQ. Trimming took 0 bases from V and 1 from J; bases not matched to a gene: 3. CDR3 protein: CASSLAASGQETQYF. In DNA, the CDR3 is TGCGCCAGCAGCTTGGCGGCTAGCGGCCAAGAGACCCAGTACTTC.